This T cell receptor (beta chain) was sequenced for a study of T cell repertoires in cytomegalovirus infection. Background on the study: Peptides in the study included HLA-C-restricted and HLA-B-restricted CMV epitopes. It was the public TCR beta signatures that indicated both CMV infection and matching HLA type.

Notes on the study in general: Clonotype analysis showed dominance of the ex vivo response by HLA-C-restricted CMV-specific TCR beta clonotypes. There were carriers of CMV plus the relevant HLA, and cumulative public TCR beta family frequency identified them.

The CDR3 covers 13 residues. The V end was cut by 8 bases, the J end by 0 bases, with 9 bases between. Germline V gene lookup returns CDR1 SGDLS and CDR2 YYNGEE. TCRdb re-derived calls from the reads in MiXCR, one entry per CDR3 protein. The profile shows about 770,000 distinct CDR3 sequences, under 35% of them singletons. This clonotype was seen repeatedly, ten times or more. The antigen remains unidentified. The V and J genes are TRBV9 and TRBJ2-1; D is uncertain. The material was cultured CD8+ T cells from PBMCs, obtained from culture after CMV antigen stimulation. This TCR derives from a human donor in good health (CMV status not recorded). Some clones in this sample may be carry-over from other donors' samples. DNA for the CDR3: TGTGCCAGTTCGGTGGGCTCCTACAATGAGCAGTTCTTC. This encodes CASSVGSYNEQFF.